Listed here is a single T cell receptor (beta chain). The antigen is undetermined. The protocol was immunoSEQ multiplex PCR, while the TCRdb copy is restricted to in-frame clones and leaves out a portion. The sample lists about 170,000 clones; around 90% were seen once. The entry originates in a study of T cell responses to AZD1222 COVID-19 vaccine. Findings and caveats of the study: Two doses of AZD1222 preceded a rise in Spike-specific TCR breadth and depth.

Between the trimmed V and J ends, which lost 1 base and 3 bases, there was a span of 7 bases. The length of the CDR3 is 12 residues. CDR1 GTSNPN and CDR2 SVGIG come from the germline V gene (reference sequence). Sequences were derived from peripheral blood, sampled 28 days after the second AZD1222 dose. The chain uses TRBV30 and TRBJ2-7; no reliable D call. This receptor was obtained from an adult who received the AZD1222 COVID-19 vaccine. CDR3 loop: CAWSGRYYEQYF. Here the CDR3 DNA reads TGTGCCTGGAGTGGACGTTACTACGAGCAGTACTTC.